A selection of T cell receptor beta chains follows, all from one sample in a study of CD8+ T cells in alopecia areata. Produced via immunoSEQ multiplex PCR; TCRdb's table is partial and in-frame only. The sample holds more than 90,000 clones, 55% to 70% seen once. Here the sequenced sample was CD8+ T cells sorted from blood, taken at approximately week 56, from a patient treated with tofacitinib. The receptors come from a human donor with alopecia areata. The CDR3 runs from the conserved cysteine through the conserved F or W. D genes are given only for firm matches. Rows may omit the clone size; those that give it use once, few, many or a size class.

CDR3 length | clone size | J gene | V gene | D gene | CDR3 protein | CDR3 DNA
13 | - | TRBJ1-2 | TRBV29-1 | - | CSAGRLGHYGYTF | TGCAGCGCCGGACGACTGGGACACTATGGCTACACCTTC
16 | - | TRBJ2-3 | TRBV6-1 | - | CASSEIKYSSTDTQYF | TGTGCCAGCAGTGAAATAAAATACTCTAGCACAGATACGCAGTATTTT
19 | few | TRBJ1-3 | TRBV23-1 | - | CASSPQTRDPGSTGNTIYF | TGCGCCAGCAGTCCACAAACCCGAGACCCGGGTAGTACTGGAAACACCATATATTTT
15 | few | TRBJ2-1 | TRBV9 | TRBD1 | CASSQPDREDNEQFF | TGTGCCAGCAGTCAACCGGACAGGGAGGACAATGAGCAGTTCTTC
16 | once | TRBJ1-2 | TRBV2 | - | CASSGPGQRGHYGYTF | TGTGCCAGCAGTGGCCCAGGGCAAAGGGGCCACTATGGCTACACCTTC
12 | - | TRBJ1-5 | TRBV5-6 | - | CASSFWGQPQHF | TGTGCCAGCAGCTTTTGGGGTCAGCCCCAGCATTTT
15 | - | TRBJ1-3 | TRBV9 | - | CASSVDLAGANTIYF | TGTGCCAGCAGCGTAGATCTGGCAGGGGCAAACACCATATATTTT
10 | - | TRBJ2-7 | TRBV2 | - | CASGGGEQYF | TGTGCCAGCGGAGGGGGGGAGCAGTACTTC
17 | - | TRBJ2-2 | TRBV9 | - | CASSLNRDWANTGELFF | TGTGCCAGCAGCTTAAACCGGGACTGGGCGAACACCGGGGAGCTGTTTTTT
16 | - | TRBJ2-4 | TRBV11-2 | - | CASSTPQGTGKNIQYF | TGTGCCAGCAGCACACCCCAGGGGACGGGCAAAAACATTCAGTACTTC
14 | - | TRBJ2-5 | TRBV7-2 | - | CASSSDWGWETQYF | TGTGCCAGCAGCTCGGACTGGGGATGGGAGACCCAGTACTTC
12 | - | TRBJ2-7 | TRBV4-1 | TRBD1 | CASSGTVYEQYF | TGCGCCAGCTCCGGGACAGTCTACGAGCAGTACTTC
17 | few | TRBJ2-5 | TRBV5-1 | TRBD1 | CASSLEGQGAFAETQYF | TGCGCCAGCAGCTTGGAGGGACAGGGGGCGTTTGCGGAGACCCAGTACTTC
14 | - | TRBJ2-1 | TRBV4-2 | TRBD1 | CASSQGTGFDEQFF | TGTGCCAGCAGCCAGGGGACAGGGTTCGATGAGCAGTTCTTC
13 | few | TRBJ1-2 | TRBV5-6 | - | CASSSGEKYGYTF | TGTGCCAGCAGCTCAGGGGAAAAGTACGGCTACACCTTC
14 | - | TRBJ1-6 | TRBV14 | TRBD1 | CASSRTGYNSPLHF | TGTGCCAGCAGCCGGACAGGGTATAATTCACCCCTCCACTTT
14 | - | TRBJ2-1 | TRBV4-1 | - | CASDYGAGNNEQFF | TGCGCCAGCGATTATGGGGCGGGGAACAATGAGCAGTTCTTC
13 | few | TRBJ2-2 | TRBV12-5 | - | CASGQDRAGELFF | TGTGCTAGTGGGCAGGACAGAGCCGGGGAGCTGTTTTTT
15 | few | TRBJ2-3 | TRBV19 | TRBD1 | CASSIIRGTTDTQYF | TGTGCCAGTAGTATTATCAGGGGGACGACAGATACGCAGTATTTT
13 | - | TRBJ2-1 | TRBV30 | - | CAWRGQSYNEQFF | TGTGCCTGGAGAGGTCAGAGCTACAATGAGCAGTTCTTC
11 | once | TRBJ2-7 | TRBV6-1 | - | CASPSGTEQYF | TGTGCCAGCCCGAGTGGAACCGAGCAGTACTTC
10 | - | TRBJ2-1 | TRBV5-1 | - | CASRGVEQFF | TGCGCCAGCAGAGGGGTTGAGCAGTTCTTC
17 | - | TRBJ2-5 | TRBV9 | - | CASSVAGEGRIQETQYF | TGTGCCAGCAGCGTAGCGGGAGAAGGACGAATCCAAGAGACCCAGTACTTC
12 | - | TRBJ2-3 | TRBV7-8 | - | CASSNGLDTQYF | TGTGCCAGCAGCAACGGACTAGATACGCAGTATTTT
14 | few | TRBJ1-1 | TRBV29-1 | TRBD1 | CSAIGQGEFLEAFF | TGCAGCGCCATCGGACAGGGGGAATTTCTTGAAGCTTTCTTT
14 | - | TRBJ1-1 | TRBV5-6 | - | CASSVYRDYTEAFF | TGTGCCAGCAGCGTCTACAGGGATTACACTGAAGCTTTCTTT
12 | - | TRBJ2-7 | TRBV5-1 | TRBD1 | CASSLGQVEQYF | TGCGCCAGCAGCCTCGGACAGGTCGAGCAGTACTTC
14 | - | TRBJ1-6 | TRBV27 | - | CASRVESYNSPLHF | TGTGCCAGTCGGGTAGAATCCTATAATTCACCCCTCCACTTT
14 | few | TRBJ1-1 | TRBV29-1 | TRBD1 | CSVGTGQSNTEAFF | TGCAGCGTTGGGACGGGACAGTCGAACACTGAAGCTTTCTTT
15 | - | TRBJ1-4 | TRBV25-1 | - | CASSPRGEVGEKLFF | TGTGCCAGCAGTCCCCGTGGGGAAGTAGGAGAAAAACTGTTTTTT
17 | - | TRBJ2-1 | TRBV10-3 | TRBD2 | CAISEMASGGLLDEQFF | TGTGCCATCAGTGAAATGGCTAGCGGGGGCCTTCTGGATGAGCAGTTCTTC
17 | few | TRBJ2-7 | TRBV15 | TRBD2 | CATSSGTSGGKIYEQYF | TGTGCCACCAGCAGCGGGACTAGCGGGGGGAAGATTTACGAGCAGTACTTC
14 | - | TRBJ2-2 | TRBV9 | - | CASSVGTGTGELFF | TGTGCCAGCAGCGTAGGTACCGGGACTGGGGAGCTGTTTTTT
17 | - | TRBJ1-6 | TRBV19 | - | CASSIIGQSSYNSPLHF | TGTGCCAGTAGTATAATTGGACAGAGCTCCTATAATTCACCCCTCCACTTT
14 | few | TRBJ1-1 | TRBV10-3 | - | CANGPTSETTEAFF | TGTGCCAACGGACCTACTTCTGAGACCACTGAAGCTTTCTTT
13 | once | TRBJ2-7 | TRBV5-4 | TRBD2 | CASSLVAGGQQYF | TGTGCCAGCAGCTTGGTCGCGGGGGGCCAGCAGTACTTC
12 | - | TRBJ2-2 | TRBV7-9 | TRBD2 | CASSRGSGELFF | TGTGCCAGCTCGCGGGGGTCCGGGGAGCTGTTTTTT
17 | - | TRBJ2-7 | TRBV10-3 | - | CAISESTRAGGIHEQYF | TGTGCCATCAGTGAGTCGACTAGGGCAGGGGGGATTCACGAGCAGTACTTC
12 | - | TRBJ2-7 | TRBV4-1 | - | CASSQDSYEQYF | TGCGCCAGCAGCCAAGACTCCTACGAGCAGTACTTC
13 | - | TRBJ2-5 | TRBV14 | - | CASSQEVAETQYF | TGTGCCAGCAGCCAAGAAGTGGCAGAGACCCAGTACTTC
14 | - | TRBJ1-2 | TRBV7-8 | - | CASSLKRWDYGYTF | TGTGCCAGCAGCTTAAAGCGGTGGGACTATGGCTACACCTTC
14 | - | TRBJ1-1 | TRBV5-1 | - | CASSQARMNTEAFF | TGCGCCAGCAGCCAAGCCAGAATGAACACTGAAGCTTTCTTT
11 | - | TRBJ1-1 | TRBV30 | - | CAWPGRGETFF | TGTGCCTGGCCAGGTAGGGGAGAGACTTTCTTT
14 | few | TRBJ1-2 | TRBV13 | TRBD1 | CASSFPGTDYGYTF | TGTGCCAGCAGCTTTCCCGGGACAGACTATGGCTACACCTTC
17 | - | TRBJ2-3 | TRBV7-9 | TRBD2 | CASSSSSLAGGIDTQYF | TGTGCCAGCAGCTCATCCTCACTAGCGGGGGGCATAGATACGCAGTATTTT
16 | - | TRBJ1-5 | TRBV4-1 | TRBD1 | CASSHKQGIDNQPQHF | TGCGCCAGCAGCCATAAACAGGGGATTGACAATCAGCCCCAGCATTTT